One sample yielded the 2 T cell receptor beta chains listed below, sequenced in a study of blood T cell repertoires in COVID-19. Produced via immunoSEQ multiplex PCR; TCRdb's table is partial and in-frame only. The sample consists of 150,000 to 200,000 clones, 74% of them appearing once. The specimen sequenced was peripheral blood. These receptor sequences come from a woman older than 75 with acute or convalescent COVID-19.

V and J are TRBV3-1 (or the pseudogene TRBV3-2) and TRBJ1-2; 8 nucleotides match TRBD1. Losses at the gene ends were 5 bases for V and 0 bases for J; bases not matched to a gene: 5. The germline V gene has CDR1 LGHDT and CDR2 YNNKEL (reference sequence). The CDR3 loop spans 15 amino acids. This CDR3 reads CASSSQGGANYGYTF. CDR3 DNA: TGTGCCAGCAGCTCACAGGGGGGAGCTAACTATGGCTACACCTTC.

The V and J genes are TRBV4-2 and TRBJ2-3, with TRBD2 matching over 7 bases. CDR3 length: 17 residues. Looked up from germline, CDR1 is LGHNA and CDR2 is YNFKEQ. The trim removed 0 bases at V and 2 bases at J, leaving 8 bases unmatched. The CDR3 coding sequence is TGTGCCAGCAGCCAAGACTACAGGACTAGAACCACAGATACGCAGTATTTT. It yields the protein CASSQDYRTRTTDTQYF.